This T cell receptor (beta chain) was identified during a study of blood T cell repertoires in COVID-19. About the study: COVID-19 samples collected from the United States, Italy and Spain covered acute and convalescent phases.

This CDR3 comprises 14 residues. Trimming left V 0 bases short and J 6 bases short, with 10 bases between. Germline V gene lookup returns CDR1 LGHNA and CDR2 YNFKEQ. The repertoire was sequenced with immunoSEQ multiplex PCR; TCRdb's copy has only in-frame clones and lacks some. The repertoire has more than 9,500 clones, 85% to 90% of them found once; the top ten carry roughly 22%. The material sequenced was peripheral blood. The TCR comes from a woman aged 60-75 years with active COVID-19. J is TRBJ2-3 and V is TRBV4-2; tentatively, D is TRBD2 (6 bases). Written as DNA, the CDR3 is TGTGCCAGCAGCCAAGATCCGGGGGAGGATACGCAGTATTTT. Its translation is CASSQDPGEDTQYF.